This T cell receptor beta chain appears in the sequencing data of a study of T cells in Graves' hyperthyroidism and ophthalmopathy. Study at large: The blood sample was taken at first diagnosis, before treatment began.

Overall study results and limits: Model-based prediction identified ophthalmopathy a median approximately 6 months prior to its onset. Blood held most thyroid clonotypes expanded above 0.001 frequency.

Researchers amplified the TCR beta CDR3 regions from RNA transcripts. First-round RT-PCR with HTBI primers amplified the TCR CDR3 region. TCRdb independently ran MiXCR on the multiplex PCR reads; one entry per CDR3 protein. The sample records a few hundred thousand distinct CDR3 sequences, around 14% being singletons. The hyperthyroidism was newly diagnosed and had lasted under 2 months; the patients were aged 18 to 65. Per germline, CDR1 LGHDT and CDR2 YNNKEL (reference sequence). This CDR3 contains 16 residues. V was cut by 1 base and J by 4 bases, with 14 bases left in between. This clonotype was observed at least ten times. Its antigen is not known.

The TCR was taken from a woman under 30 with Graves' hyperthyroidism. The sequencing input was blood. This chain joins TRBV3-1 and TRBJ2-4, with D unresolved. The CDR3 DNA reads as TGTGCCAGCAGCCAAGTGGGAACGCGCAGTAAAAACATTCAGTACTTC. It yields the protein CASSQVGTRSKNIQYF. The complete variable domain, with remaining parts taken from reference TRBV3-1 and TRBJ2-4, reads DTAVSQTPKYLVTQMGNDKSIKCEQNLGHDTMYWYKQDSKKFLKIMFSYNNKELIINETVPNRFSPKSPDKAHLNLHINSLELGDSAVYFCASSQVGTRSKNIQYFGAGTRLSVL.